This T cell receptor (beta chain) was profiled in a study of blood T cell repertoires in COVID-19. Study in general: From T cells, B-cell-depleted T cells, or PBMCs came the material, which was cDNA or gDNA.

Participants' own reports of clinical history determined their cohort assignment. Cohort 3 recovery required two negative PCRs, clearance, or symptom resolution. The protocol was immunoSEQ multiplex PCR, while the TCRdb copy is restricted to in-frame clones and leaves out a portion. The table records almost 200,000 clones, 70% to 90% of them present only once. This clone is classed as medium-sized. The V gene's germline CDR1 is LGHNA and CDR2 YNFKEQ. The length of the CDR3 is 15 residues. V gave up 0 bases and J gave up 2 bases, with 8 bases separating them. This clonotype was obtained from a woman aged 18-30 years who had recovered from COVID-19. The V call is TRBV4-2, the J call TRBJ1-3; D is possibly TRBD1 (6 bases). Sequenced: PBMCs or T cells enriched from blood (not recorded which). The CDR3 loop reads CASSQDEGAGNTIYF. The CDR3 DNA is TGTGCCAGCAGCCAAGATGAGGGGGCTGGAAACACCATATATTTT.